A selection of T cell receptor beta chains follows, all from one sample in a study of CD8+CD57+ T cells in acquired aplastic anemia. TCRdb called the reads again in MiXCR, with one record for every CDR3 protein. The data contain about 210,000 distinct CDR3 sequences, approximately 35% of them seen just once; the ten biggest clones take up roughly 1.1%. The sample consisted of sorted CD4+, CD8+, or CD8+CD57+ T cells (not recorded which) from PBMCs. Every receptor here comes from a human donor in good health, serving as a control. Both conserved end residues are part of each CDR3. A D gene is named only where the DNA matches it firmly. Where a row states a size, it is once, few, many or the class of an expanded clone; other rows omit it.

size | D | J | length | V | DNA | CDR3
many | NA | TRBJ1-2 | 14 | TRBV2 | TGTGCCAGCAGTGAATATGAAGGGTCTTATGGCTACACCTTC | CASSEYEGSYGYTF
NA | NA | TRBJ1-3 | 14 | TRBV2 | TGTGCCAGCAACTACGGGAGCTCTGGAAACACCACATATTTT | CASNYGSSGNTTYF
many | NA | TRBJ2-2 | 14 | TRBV2 | TGTGCCAGCAGTCCAAGGGGGGACACCGGGGAGCTGTTTTTT | CASSPRGDTGELFF
NA | NA | TRBJ2-7 | 15 | TRBV7-2 | TGTGCCAGCAGCGAGAGAGGGTTTACGGGCATCGAAGGCTTGTTC | CASSERGFTGIEGLF
NA | NA | TRBJ1-1 | 17 | TRBV7-9 | TGTGCCAGCAAAGAATATACAGTGATATTATCGAACACTGAAGCTTTCTTT | CASKEYTVILSNTEAFF
many | NA | TRBJ2-1 | 11 | TRBV5-1 | TGCGCCAGCGCCTCCTACAATGAGCAGTTCTTC | CASASYNEQFF
few | TRBD2 | TRBJ2-3 | 17 | TRBV20-1 | TGCAGTGCTAGAGACCCCATAGCGGGGGGTAGCACAGATACGCAGTATTTT | CSARDPIAGGSTDTQYF
many | TRBD1 | TRBJ2-7 | 16 | TRBV7-6 | TGTGCCAGCAGCTCCCTCGCCGGGACAGGGATCTACGAGCAGTACTTC | CASSSLAGTGIYEQYF
NA | TRBD1 | TRBJ2-7 | 14 | TRBV7-3 | TGTGCCAGCAGCATAGTACAGGGGCCGGGGGAGCAGTACTTC | CASSIVQGPGEQYF
NA | NA | TRBJ1-1 | 15 | TRBV6-1 | TGTGCCAGCAGTGAAGCGCGGGGTCTGAACACTGAAGCTTTCTTT | CASSEARGLNTEAFF
few | TRBD2 | TRBJ2-7 | 16 | TRBV19 | TGTGCCAGTAGTATAGAACTAGCGGGAGGGCCCTACGAGCAGTACTTC | CASSIELAGGPYEQYF
many | TRBD2 | TRBJ2-7 | 13 | TRBV10-3 | TGTGCCATCAGTGATAATCGGGGGGACGAGCAGTACTTC | CAISDNRGDEQYF
many | NA | TRBJ1-2 | 12 | TRBV20-1 | TGCAGTGCTAGAGACTGGGCGGATGGCTACACCTTC | CSARDWADGYTF
many | NA | TRBJ1-5 | 14 | TRBV7-2 | TGTGCCAGCAGCCCCCCCGGCCCCAGCCAGCCCCAGCATTTT | CASSPPGPSQPQHF
many | TRBD1 | TRBJ1-5 | 14 | TRBV2 | TGTGCCAGCAGGCCAGACAGGGACAATCAGCCCCAGCATTTT | CASRPDRDNQPQHF
NA | TRBD2 | TRBJ2-5 | 15 | TRBV18 | TGTGCCAGCTCACGGACTAGGGGATACCAAGAGACCCAGTACTTC | CASSRTRGYQETQYF
NA | NA | TRBJ1-3 | 13 | TRBV14 | TGTGCCAGCAGCCAACGTCAGGGTAGCACCATATATTTT | CASSQRQGSTIYF
NA | TRBD2 | TRBJ2-3 | 19 | TRBV3-1 | TGTGCCAGCAGCCAAGAGTGGTGGACTAGCGGGAGGGGACTCGATACGCAGTATTTT | CASSQEWWTSGRGLDTQYF
many | NA | TRBJ2-7 | 14 | TRBV19 | TGTGCCAGTAGTACCCGGGGCAGGGCCTACGAGCAGTACTTC | CASSTRGRAYEQYF
NA | NA | TRBJ1-3 | 13 | TRBV24-1 | TGTGCCACCAGTGCTCACTCTGGAAACACCATATATTTT | CATSAHSGNTIYF
many | TRBD1 | TRBJ2-7 | 14 | TRBV7-2 | TGTGCCAGCAGCCTGACAGGGGCCTCCTACGAGCAGTACTTC | CASSLTGASYEQYF
many | NA | TRBJ2-7 | 13 | TRBV9 | TGTGCCAGCAGCGTCGGACTTTCCTACGAGCAGTACTTC | CASSVGLSYEQYF
NA | TRBD2 | TRBJ2-7 | 15 | TRBV25-1 | TGTGCCAGCAGTTGGGGCGGGGGAGAGGTATCCGAGCAGTACTTC | CASSWGGGEVSEQYF
NA | TRBD2 | TRBJ2-7 | 14 | TRBV10-3 | TGCGCCATCAATGATCGGCTAGCGGGGAGCGAGCAGTACTTC | CAINDRLAGSEQYF
NA | NA | TRBJ1-2 | 14 | TRBV30 | TGTGCCTGGACCCCACCCGTGGGTGTCGTTGGCTACACCTTC | CAWTPPVGVVGYTF
few | NA | TRBJ1-2 | 16 | TRBV3-1 | TGTGCCAGCAGCCAAGCACTTACGAGGCGGGACTATGGCTACACCTTC | CASSQALTRRDYGYTF